Included here is one T cell receptor beta chain sequence, with context. This receptor's antigen is unknown. Per-base qualities were not stored, and no clone one base away is much larger. The sample is drawn from a study of T-cell memory formation after mild COVID-19 (dated by TCRdb to 2020 to 2022). With respect to the entire study: TCR sequence clusters from the two donors were found to be largely donor specific. In two donors, T-cell clones that expanded and contracted after mild COVID-19 were followed by sequencing TCRalpha and TCRbeta repertoires longitudinally. Two young, previously healthy adult volunteers, one female and one male, were included in the cohort.

Trimming takes 3 bases off V and 6 bases off J; junction bases not matched to a gene: 10. Counted from cysteine to phenylalanine, this CDR3 has 17 amino acids. The entry retains the CDR3 DNA only, 51 bases that are in frame from base 1. The germline V gene (reference sequence) supplies CDR1 SEHNR and CDR2 FQNEAQ. The sequencer was an Illumina NovaSeq 6000. TCRalpha and TCRbeta cDNA libraries were built by 5'RACE with constant-segment primers, adding sample barcodes and unique molecular identifiers. Trizol reagent was used to extract RNA from every sample. The libraries were amplified in two PCR steps, and the second step added a second sample barcode and Illumina TruSeq adapters. Sequencing of the libraries was done on an Illumina NovaSeq, producing 2 x 150 bp paired-end reads. The authors processed their data as follows. With migec v1.2.7, reads were demultiplexed and then collapsed into UMI-guided consensus sequences. Using mixcr v2.1.11, UMI consensuses were aligned to TRA and TRB V and J templates and then assembled into clonotypes. Clonotypes were classified as expanded or contracted when called significant by both edgeR and NoisET, with noise models trained on biological replicates. For edgeR calls, the cutoffs were a false discovery rate-adjusted p below 0.01 and a log2 fold-change threshold of 1. As an exploratory analysis of dynamics, PCA with hierarchical clustering was applied to max-normalized trajectories of the 1000 most abundant clonotypes. Each responding clone was given a CD4 or CD8 phenotype based on the CD4+ and CD8+ repertoires, which had been sequenced separately. TCRdb reprocessed the public reads (quality trimming at Q25 with fastp, clone calling with MiXCR) and kept in-frame beta chains. Rows with a matching CDR3 protein are joined into one entry that keeps the most common DNA and genes. These V and J calls are TCRdb output, not the study's own analysis. The sample table shows 250,000 to 300,000 distinct CDR3 sequences, and 16% are seen once. The leading ten clones occupy 22% of the sample.

What the research found in general, with its limitations: Balanced CD4/CD8 phenotypes were observed for clones contracting from day 15 to 85, whereas a bias towards CD4+ was observed for a second wave of clones expanding from day 15 to 37. Contracting CD4+ clones turned up mainly in the CM and EM memory subsets, whereas EMRA was where CD8+ clones were enriched. SARS-CoV-2 specificity was not confirmed for the second-wave clones peaking on day 37. Some responding clones were detected in pre-infection memory, which suggested that pre-existing cross-reactive memory T cells had joined the SARS-CoV-2 response. The study included only a couple of mild cases, and larger cohorts that include severe cases with pre-infection samples were judged to be necessary.

Ficoll-Paque density gradient centrifugation was the method used to isolate PBMCs. The sequence came from a man between 18 and 29 years old who had mild COVID-19 (a few samples of this study predate the infection). The sample titles of this study are shuffled in the database, so cell type and time point are left out; the donor was told from shared clones. Sequenced sample: PBMCs or a T cell subset sorted from them (not recorded which). The V and J segments used are TRBV7-9 and TRBJ2-1; 11 bases in the junction line up with TRBD2. The CDR3 amino acid sequence is: CASSLVAGGSFGNEQFF. The DNA sequence reads TGTGCCAGCAGCTTGGTAGCGGGGGGGTCTTTCGGCAATGAGCAGTTCTTC.